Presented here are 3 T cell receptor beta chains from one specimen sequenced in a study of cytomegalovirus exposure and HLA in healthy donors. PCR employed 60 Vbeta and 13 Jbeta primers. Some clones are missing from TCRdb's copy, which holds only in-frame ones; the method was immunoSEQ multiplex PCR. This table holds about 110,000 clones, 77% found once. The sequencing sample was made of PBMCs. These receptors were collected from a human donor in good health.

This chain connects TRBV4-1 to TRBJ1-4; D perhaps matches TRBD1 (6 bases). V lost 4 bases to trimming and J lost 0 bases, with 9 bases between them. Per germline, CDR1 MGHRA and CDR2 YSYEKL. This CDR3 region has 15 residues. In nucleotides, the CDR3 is TGCGCCAGCAGCCTGAGGGGGACAACTAATGAAAAACTGTTTTTT. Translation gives CASSLRGTTNEKLFF.

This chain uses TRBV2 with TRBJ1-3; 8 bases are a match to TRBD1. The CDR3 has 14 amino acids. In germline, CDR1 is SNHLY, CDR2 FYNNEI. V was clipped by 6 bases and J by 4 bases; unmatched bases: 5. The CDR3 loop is CASSADRAGNTIYF. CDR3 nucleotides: TGTGCCAGCAGCGCGGACAGGGCAGGAAACACCATATATTTT.

In DNA, the CDR3 is TGTGCCACCAGCACAGGGTTCGCTCAGCCCCAGCATTTT. Translated, it gives CATSTGFAQPQHF. V is TRBV15 and J is TRBJ1-5; a possible D gene is TRBD1 (5 bases). Germline V gene lookup returns CDR1 LNHNV and CDR2 YYDKDF (reference sequence). The CDR3 has 13 residues. Trimming stripped 4 bases from V and 6 bases from J, with 10 bases between. The full variable domain, in which reference TRBV15 and TRBJ1-5 provide the parts outside the CDR3, is DAMVIQNPRYQVTQFGKPVTLSCSQTLNHNVMYWYQQKSSQAPKLLFHYYDKDFNNEADTPDNFQSRRPNTSFCFLDIRSPGLGDTAMYLCATSTGFAQPQHFGDGTRLSIL.